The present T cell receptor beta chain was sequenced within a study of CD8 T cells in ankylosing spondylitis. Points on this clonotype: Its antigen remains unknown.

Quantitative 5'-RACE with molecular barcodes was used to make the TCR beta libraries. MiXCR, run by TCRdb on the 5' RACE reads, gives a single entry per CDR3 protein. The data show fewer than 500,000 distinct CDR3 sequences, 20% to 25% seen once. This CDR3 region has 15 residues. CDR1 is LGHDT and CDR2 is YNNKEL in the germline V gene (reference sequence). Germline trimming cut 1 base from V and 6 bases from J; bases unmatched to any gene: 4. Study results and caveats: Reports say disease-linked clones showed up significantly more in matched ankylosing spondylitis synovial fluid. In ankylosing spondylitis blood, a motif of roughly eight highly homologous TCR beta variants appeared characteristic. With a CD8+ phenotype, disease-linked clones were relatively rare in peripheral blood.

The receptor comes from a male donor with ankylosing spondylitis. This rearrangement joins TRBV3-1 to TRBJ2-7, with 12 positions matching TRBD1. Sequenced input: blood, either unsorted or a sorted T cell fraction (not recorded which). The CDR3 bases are TGTGCCAGCAGCCAAGGCGGGACAGGGGGCTCCGAGCAGTACTTC. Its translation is CASSQGGTGGSEQYF.